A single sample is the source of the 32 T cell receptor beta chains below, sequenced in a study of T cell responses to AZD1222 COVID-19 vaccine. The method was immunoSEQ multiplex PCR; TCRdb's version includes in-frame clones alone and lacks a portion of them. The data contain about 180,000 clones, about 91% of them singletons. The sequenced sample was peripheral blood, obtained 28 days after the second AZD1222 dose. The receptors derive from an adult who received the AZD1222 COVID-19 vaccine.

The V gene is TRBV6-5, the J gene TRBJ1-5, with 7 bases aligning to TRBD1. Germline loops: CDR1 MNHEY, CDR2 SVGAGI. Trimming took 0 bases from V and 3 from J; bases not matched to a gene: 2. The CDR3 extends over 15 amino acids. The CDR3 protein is CASSYSGGVNQPQHF. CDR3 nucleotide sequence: TGTGCCAGCAGTTACTCAGGGGGCGTCAATCAGCCCCAGCATTTT.

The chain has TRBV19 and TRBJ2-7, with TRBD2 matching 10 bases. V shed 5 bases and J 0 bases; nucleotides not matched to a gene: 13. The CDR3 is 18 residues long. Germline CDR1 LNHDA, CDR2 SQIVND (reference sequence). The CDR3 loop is CASSASLPSGGHSYEQYF. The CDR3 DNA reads TGTGCCAGTAGTGCCTCTCTTCCTAGCGGGGGCCACTCCTACGAGCAGTACTTC.

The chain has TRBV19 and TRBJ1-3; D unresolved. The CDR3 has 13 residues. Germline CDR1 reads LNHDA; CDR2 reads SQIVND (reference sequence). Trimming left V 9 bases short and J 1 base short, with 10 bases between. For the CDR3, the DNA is TGTGCCAGCACGGTCAGTTCTGGAAACACCATATATTTT. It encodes CASTVSSGNTIYF.

The CDR3 DNA reads as TGTGCCAGCAGCTCATCTAGCCGAGGTGATACGCAGTATTTT. Encoded protein: CASSSSSRGDTQYF. The chain combines TRBV11-3 with TRBJ2-3; D is perhaps TRBD2 (5 bases). The CDR3 is made up of 14 amino acids. Trimming took off 4 bases at V and 6 bases at J, with 14 bases between the two ends. Germline V lookup: CDR1 SGHNT, CDR2 YENEEA.

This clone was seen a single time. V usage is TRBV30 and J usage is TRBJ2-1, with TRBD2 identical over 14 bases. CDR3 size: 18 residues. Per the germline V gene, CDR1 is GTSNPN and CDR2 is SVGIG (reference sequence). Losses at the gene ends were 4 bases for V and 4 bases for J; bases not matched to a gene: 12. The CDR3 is CAWTRAGGLAGGYNEQFF. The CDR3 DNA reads TGTGCCTGGACTCGGGCAGGCGGACTAGCGGGGGGTTACAATGAGCAGTTCTTC.

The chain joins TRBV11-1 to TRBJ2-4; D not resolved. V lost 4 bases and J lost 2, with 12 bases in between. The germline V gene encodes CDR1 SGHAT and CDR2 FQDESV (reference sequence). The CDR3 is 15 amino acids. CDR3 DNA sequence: TGTGCCAGCAGCTCGGACCCAGGTACCAAAAACATTCAGTACTTC. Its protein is CASSSDPGTKNIQYF.

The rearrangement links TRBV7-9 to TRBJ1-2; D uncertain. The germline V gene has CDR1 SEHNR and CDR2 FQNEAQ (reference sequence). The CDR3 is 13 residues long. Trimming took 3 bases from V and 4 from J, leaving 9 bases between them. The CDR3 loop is CASSFLSTYGYTF. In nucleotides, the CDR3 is TGTGCCAGCAGCTTTTTGAGTACCTATGGCTACACCTTC.

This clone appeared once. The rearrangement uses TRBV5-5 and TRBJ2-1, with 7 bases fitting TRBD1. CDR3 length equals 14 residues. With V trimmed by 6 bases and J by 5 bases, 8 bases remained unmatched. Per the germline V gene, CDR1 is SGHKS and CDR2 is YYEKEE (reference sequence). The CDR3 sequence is CASTTDRAHNEQFF. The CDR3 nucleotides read TGTGCCAGCACCACCGACAGGGCCCACAATGAGCAGTTCTTC.

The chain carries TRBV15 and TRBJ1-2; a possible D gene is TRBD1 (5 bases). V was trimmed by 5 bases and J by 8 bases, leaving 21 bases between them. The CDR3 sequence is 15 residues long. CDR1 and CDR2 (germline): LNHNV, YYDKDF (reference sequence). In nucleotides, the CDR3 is TGTGCCACCAGCCCAGCAGACACAGGTCAGTTCGGCTACACCTTC. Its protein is CATSPADTGQFGYTF.

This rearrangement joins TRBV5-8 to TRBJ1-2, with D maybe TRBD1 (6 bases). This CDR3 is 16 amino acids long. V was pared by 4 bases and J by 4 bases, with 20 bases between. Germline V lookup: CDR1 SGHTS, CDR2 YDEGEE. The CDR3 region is CASSPTGHSVPYGYTF. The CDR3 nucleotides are TGTGCCAGCAGCCCTACGGGACACTCCGTACCCTATGGCTACACCTTC.

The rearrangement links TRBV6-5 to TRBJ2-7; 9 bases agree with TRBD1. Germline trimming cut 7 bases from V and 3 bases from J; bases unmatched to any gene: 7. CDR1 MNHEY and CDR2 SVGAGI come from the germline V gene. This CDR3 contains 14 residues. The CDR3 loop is CASNDRGFLYEQYF. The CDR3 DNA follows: TGTGCCAGCAACGACAGGGGGTTTCTCTACGAGCAGTACTTC.

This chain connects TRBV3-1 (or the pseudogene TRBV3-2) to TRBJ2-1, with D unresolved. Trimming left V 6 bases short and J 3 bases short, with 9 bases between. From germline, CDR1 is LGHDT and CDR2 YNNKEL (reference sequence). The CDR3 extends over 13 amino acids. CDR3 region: CASSMLYYNEQFF. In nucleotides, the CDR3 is TGTGCCAGCAGTATGCTTTACTACAATGAGCAGTTCTTC.

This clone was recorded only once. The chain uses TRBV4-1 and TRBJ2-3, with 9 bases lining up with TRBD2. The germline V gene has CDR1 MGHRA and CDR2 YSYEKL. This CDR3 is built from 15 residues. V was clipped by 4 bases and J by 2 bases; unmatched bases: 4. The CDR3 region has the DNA TGCGCCAGCAGCCGGTTAGCGGGGGTCACAGATACGCAGTATTTT. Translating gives CASSRLAGVTDTQYF.

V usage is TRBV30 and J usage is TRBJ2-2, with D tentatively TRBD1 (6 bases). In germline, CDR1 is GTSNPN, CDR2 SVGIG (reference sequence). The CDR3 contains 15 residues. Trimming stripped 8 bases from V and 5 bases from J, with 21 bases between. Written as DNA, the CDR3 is TGTGCCAGACGCCCACCGGGACAAGTAACCGGGGAGCTGTTTTTT. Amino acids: CARRPPGQVTGELFF.

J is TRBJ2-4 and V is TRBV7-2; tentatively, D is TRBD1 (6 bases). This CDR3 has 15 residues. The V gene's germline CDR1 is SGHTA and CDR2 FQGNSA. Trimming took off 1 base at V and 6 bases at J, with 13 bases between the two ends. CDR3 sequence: CASSLDRVARNIQYF. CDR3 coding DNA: TGTGCCAGCAGCTTAGACAGGGTCGCCCGAAACATTCAGTACTTC.

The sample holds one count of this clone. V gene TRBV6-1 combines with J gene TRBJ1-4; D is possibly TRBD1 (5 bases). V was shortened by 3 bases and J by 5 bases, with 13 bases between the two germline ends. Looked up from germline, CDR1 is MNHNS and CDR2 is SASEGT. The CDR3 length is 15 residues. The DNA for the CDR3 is TGTGCCAGCAGTGAGAATTGGGGGAGCAATGAAAAACTGTTTTTT. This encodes CASSENWGSNEKLFF.

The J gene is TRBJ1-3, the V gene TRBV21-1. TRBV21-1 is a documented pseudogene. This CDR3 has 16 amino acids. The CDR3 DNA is TGTGCCAGCAGCAAAGCTCGGGAACTCTCTGGAAACACCATATATTTT. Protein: CASSKARELSGNTIYF.

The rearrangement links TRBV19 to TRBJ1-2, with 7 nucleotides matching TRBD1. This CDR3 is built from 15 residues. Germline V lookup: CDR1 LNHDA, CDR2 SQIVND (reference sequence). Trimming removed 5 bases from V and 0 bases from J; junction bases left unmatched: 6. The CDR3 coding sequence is TGTGCCAGTAGTTCTCAGGGGGAAGCTAACTATGGCTACACCTTC. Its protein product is CASSSQGEANYGYTF.

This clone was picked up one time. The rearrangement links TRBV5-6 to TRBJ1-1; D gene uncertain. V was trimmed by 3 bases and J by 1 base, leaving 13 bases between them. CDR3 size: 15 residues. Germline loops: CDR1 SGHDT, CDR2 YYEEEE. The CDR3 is CASSSPGRPNTEAFF. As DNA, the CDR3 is TGTGCCAGCAGCTCCCCCGGGCGACCGAACACTGAAGCTTTCTTT.

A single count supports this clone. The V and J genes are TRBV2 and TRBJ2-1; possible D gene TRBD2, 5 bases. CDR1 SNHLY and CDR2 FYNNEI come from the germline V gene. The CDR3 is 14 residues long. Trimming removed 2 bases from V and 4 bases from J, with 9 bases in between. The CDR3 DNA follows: TGTGCCAGCAGTGAAACGTGGACTTACAATGAGCAGTTCTTC. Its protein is CASSETWTYNEQFF. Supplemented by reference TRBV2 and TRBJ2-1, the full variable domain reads EPEVTQTPSHQVTQMGQEVILRCVPISNHLYFYWYRQILGQKVEFLVSFYNNEISEKSEIFDDQFSVERPDGSNFTLKIRSTKLEDSAMYFCASSETWTYNEQFFGPGTRLTVL.

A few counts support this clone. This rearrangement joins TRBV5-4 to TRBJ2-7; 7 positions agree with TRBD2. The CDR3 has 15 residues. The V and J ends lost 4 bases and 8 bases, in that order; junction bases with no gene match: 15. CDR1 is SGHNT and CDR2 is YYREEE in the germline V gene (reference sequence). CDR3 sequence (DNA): TGTGCCAGCAGCCGATTAAGCGGGGAGCTCAGGAAGCAGTACTTC. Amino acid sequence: CASSRLSGELRKQYF. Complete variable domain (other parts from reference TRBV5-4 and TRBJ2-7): ETGVTQSPTHLIKTRGQQVTLRCSSQSGHNTVSWYQQALGQGPQFIFQYYREEENGRGNFPPRFSGLQFPNYSSELNVNALELDDSALYLCASSRLSGELRKQYFGPGTRLTVT.

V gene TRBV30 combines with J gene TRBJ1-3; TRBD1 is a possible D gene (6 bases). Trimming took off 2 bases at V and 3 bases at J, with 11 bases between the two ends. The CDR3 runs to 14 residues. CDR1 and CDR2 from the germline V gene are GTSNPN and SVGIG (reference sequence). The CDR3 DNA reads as TGTGCCTGGAGTCCAGGGGCGAGTGGAAACACCATATATTTT. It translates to CAWSPGASGNTIYF.

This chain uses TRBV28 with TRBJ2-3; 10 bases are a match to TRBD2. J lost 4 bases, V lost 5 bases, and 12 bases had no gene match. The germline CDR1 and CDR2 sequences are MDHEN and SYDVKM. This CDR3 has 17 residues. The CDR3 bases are TGTGCCAGCAGTGGTCCGCGAAGCGGGGGGGCCTCAGATACGCAGTATTTT. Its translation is CASSGPRSGGASDTQYF.

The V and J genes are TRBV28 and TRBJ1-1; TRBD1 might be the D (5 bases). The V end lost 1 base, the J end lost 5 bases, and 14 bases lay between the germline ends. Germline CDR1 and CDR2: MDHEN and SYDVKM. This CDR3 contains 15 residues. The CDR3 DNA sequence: TGTGCCAGCAGTTTATTCCTGGGGACGGGTACTGAAGCTTTCTTT. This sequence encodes CASSLFLGTGTEAFF.

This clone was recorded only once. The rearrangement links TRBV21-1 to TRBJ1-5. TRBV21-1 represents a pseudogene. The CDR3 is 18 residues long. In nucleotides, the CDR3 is TGTGCCAGCAGCAAAGCGCTTTTAAGGGAGCTAAGCAATCAGCCCCAGCATTTT. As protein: CASSKALLRELSNQPQHF.

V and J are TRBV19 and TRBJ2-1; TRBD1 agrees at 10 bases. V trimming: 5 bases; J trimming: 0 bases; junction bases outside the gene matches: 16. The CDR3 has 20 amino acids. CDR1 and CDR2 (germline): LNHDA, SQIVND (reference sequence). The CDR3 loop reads CASSLRDRGHSPSSYNEQFF. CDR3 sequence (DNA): TGTGCCAGTAGTCTCCGGGACAGGGGCCACTCACCTAGCTCCTACAATGAGCAGTTCTTC.

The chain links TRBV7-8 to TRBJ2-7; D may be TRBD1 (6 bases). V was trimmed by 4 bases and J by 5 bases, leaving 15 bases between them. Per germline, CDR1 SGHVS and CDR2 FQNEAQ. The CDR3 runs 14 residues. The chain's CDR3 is CASSYAQQGDEQYF. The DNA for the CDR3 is TGTGCCAGCAGCTACGCTCAACAGGGCGACGAGCAGTACTTC.

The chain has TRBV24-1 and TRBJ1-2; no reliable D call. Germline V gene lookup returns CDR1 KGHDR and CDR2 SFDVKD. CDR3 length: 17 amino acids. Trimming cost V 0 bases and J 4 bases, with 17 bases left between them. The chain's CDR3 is CATSDLPTRAASYGYTF. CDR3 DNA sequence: TGTGCCACCAGTGATTTGCCGACGCGGGCAGCTTCCTATGGCTACACCTTC.

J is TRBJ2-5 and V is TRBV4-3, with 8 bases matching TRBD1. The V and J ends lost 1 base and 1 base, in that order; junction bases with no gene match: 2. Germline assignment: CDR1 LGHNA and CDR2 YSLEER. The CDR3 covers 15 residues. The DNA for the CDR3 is TGCGCCAGCAGCCAAGCGACAGGGGTCCAAGAGACCCAGTACTTC. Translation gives CASSQATGVQETQYF.

The CDR3, as DNA: TGTGCCAGTAGTTCCCTAGGGACAATCCAAGAGACCCAGTACTTC. Encoded protein: CASSSLGTIQETQYF. The J gene is TRBJ2-5, the V gene TRBV19; a possible D gene is TRBD1 (6 bases). With 5 bases removed from V and 1 base from J, the gap between germline ends came to 14 bases. Germline values: CDR1 LNHDA, CDR2 SQIVND (reference sequence). The CDR3 sequence is 15 residues long.

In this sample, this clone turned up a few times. The CDR3 protein is CAISPTGGSGNTIYF. The CDR3, as DNA: TGTGCCATCTCCCCTACAGGGGGCTCTGGAAACACCATATATTTT. The J gene is TRBJ1-3, the V gene TRBV10-3, with TRBD1 identical over 8 bases. The germline CDR1 and CDR2 sequences are ENHRY and SYGVKD. Unmatched junction bases numbered 6, after V lost 8 bases and J lost 0 bases. This CDR3 is 15 amino acids long.

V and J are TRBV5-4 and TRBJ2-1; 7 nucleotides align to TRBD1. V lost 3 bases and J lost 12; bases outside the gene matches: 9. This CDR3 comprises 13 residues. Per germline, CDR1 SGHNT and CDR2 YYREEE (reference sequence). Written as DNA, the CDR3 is TGTGCCAGCAGCTCAAGTAACCGGGACAGGCAGTTCTTC. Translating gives CASSSSNRDRQFF.